Sequencing of this TCR beta chain was carried out in a study of vaccination and CD4 T cells after COVID-19. On the study more broadly: Participants received two doses of either BNT162b2 or mRNA-1273 vaccine. General study results and limits: Looking at convalescent patients, 304 of their 307 vaccine-specific clones were spike mono-reactive. From approximately 21 to 40, the median of SARS-CoV-2-reactive clonotypes rose without reaching significance.

With respect to this clonotype: Its antigen is unknown.

Noted treatment: approximately 9-day PBMC culture with coronavirus spike peptide pools or control peptides (ViraFEST assay). The assay that was used to sequence DNA from cultured CD4+ T cells was the Oncomine TCR Beta short-read assay. Using its own MiXCR run on the PCR reads, TCRdb lists one record per CDR3 protein. The data show around 20,000 distinct CDR3 sequences, 67% seen once. CDR1 and CDR2 (germline): SGHTA, FQGNSA. CDR3 length: 16 amino acids. V was pared by 5 bases and J by 8 bases, with 19 bases between. Sequenced: CD4+ T cells from blood, cultured in vitro. The receptor's source is a human donor who had recovered from COVID-19. The chain joins TRBV7-2 to TRBJ1-6, with a possible D match to TRBD1 (5 bases). CDR3 nucleotide sequence: TGTGCCAGCAGCGAAACAGGAACGGGGTTATATTCACCCCTCCACTTT. Its translation: CASSETGTGLYSPLHF.